One sample yielded the 23 T cell receptor beta chains listed below, sequenced in a study of T cells in narcolepsy. Using immunoSEQ multiplex PCR, the repertoire was profiled, and TCRdb retains in-frame clones only, with some absent. This sample has fewer than 30,000 clones, with almost 85% found just once. Material: memory (CD45RA-) CD4+ T cells from blood. These receptors were collected from a human donor in good health.

The J gene is TRBJ2-2, the V gene TRBV7-8; 7 nucleotides align to TRBD1. CDR1 is SGHVS and CDR2 is FQNEAQ in the germline V gene. Germline trimming cut 6 bases from V and 2 bases from J; bases unmatched to any gene: 9. The CDR3 spans 16 residues. The CDR3 region is CASREKGTVNTGELFF. CDR3 in DNA: TGTGCCAGCAGAGAAAAGGGGACAGTAAACACCGGGGAGCTGTTTTTT.

In this sample, this clone turned up once. The V call is TRBV2, the J call TRBJ1-2, with TRBD1 identical over 12 bases. Germline CDR1 and CDR2: SNHLY and FYNNEI. V gave up 7 bases and J gave up 4 bases; unmatched junction bases: 7. The CDR3 is 15 residues long. The CDR3 sequence: CASMAGTGGLYGYTF. The CDR3 DNA reads as TGTGCCAGCATGGCGGGGACAGGGGGCCTCTATGGCTACACCTTC.

The rearrangement joins TRBV11-3 to TRBJ2-3, with 8 bases matching TRBD2. The length of the CDR3 is 16 residues. CDR1 and CDR2 from the germline V gene are SGHNT and YENEEA. V gave up 8 bases and J gave up 1 base; unmatched junction bases: 11. CDR3 in amino acids: CASSRSGMGGTDTQYF. CDR3 DNA sequence: TGTGCCAGCTCTCGTAGCGGGATGGGGGGCACAGATACGCAGTATTTT.

Note on this clone: The same CDR3 is also encoded by other DNA sequences in this sample. This chain uses TRBV5-1 with TRBJ2-1; D is unresolved. Germline assignment: CDR1 SGHRS and CDR2 YFSETQ. This CDR3 has 14 amino acids. Trimming stripped 0 bases from V and 3 bases from J, with 7 bases between. In DNA form, the CDR3 reads TGCGCCAGCAGCTTGGAATCTGACTACAATGAGCAGTTCTTC. This sequence encodes CASSLESDYNEQFF.

The chain is built from TRBV29-1 and TRBJ2-5, with 13 nucleotides matching TRBD2. CDR3 length: 19 residues. J gave up 4 bases and V 1 base, and 15 bases lay outside the gene matches. Germline lookup yields CDR1 SQVTM and CDR2 ANQGSEA. CDR3 sequence (DNA): TGCAGCGTTGAAGGCGTGACTAGCGGGAGGCGACCAGGTCGAGAGACCCAGTACTTC. It specifies CSVEGVTSGRRPGRETQYF.

The chain is built from TRBV19 and TRBJ1-5, with D perhaps matching TRBD1 (6 bases). Trimming left V 6 bases short and J 5 bases short, with 17 bases between. In germline, CDR1 is LNHDA, CDR2 SQIVND (reference sequence). CDR3 length equals 15 residues. CDR3 nucleotide sequence: TGTGCCAGTAGCCTGGAGGCAGGGGCTGATCAGCCCCAGCATTTT. This gives the protein CASSLEAGADQPQHF.

This chain connects TRBV10-3 to TRBJ2-5; 7 nucleotides match TRBD1. CDR1 and CDR2 (germline): ENHRY, SYGVKD. J lost 5 bases, V lost 3 bases, and 0 bases had no gene match. The CDR3 runs 12 residues. CDR3 amino acids: CAISEGGETQYF. The CDR3 DNA follows: TGTGCCATCAGTGAAGGGGGCGAGACCCAGTACTTC.

J is TRBJ2-2 and V is TRBV19; TRBD2 aligns across 7 bases. V was clipped by 4 bases and J by 5 bases; unmatched bases: 10. CDR3 size: 16 residues. The germline V gene has CDR1 LNHDA and CDR2 SQIVND (reference sequence). CDR3 DNA sequence: TGTGCCAGTAGTACCATACTAGCGAGGGGAACCGGGGAGCTGTTTTTT. This codes for CASSTILARGTGELFF.

This chain joins TRBV18 and TRBJ1-2; TRBD1 matches 8 bases. The CDR3 contains 13 residues. Germline assignment: CDR1 KGHSH and CDR2 LQKENI. J was trimmed by 6 bases and V by 6 bases; bases with no gene match: 6. CDR3 region: CASSRETGDGYTF. The CDR3 DNA reads as TGTGCCAGCTCCCGCGAGACAGGGGATGGCTACACCTTC.

The rearrangement uses TRBV28 and TRBJ2-1, with 9 bases fitting TRBD2. The V segment lost 7 bases and the J segment 6 bases; nucleotides outside the gene matches: 10. The CDR3 runs to 15 residues. The germline V gene encodes CDR1 MDHEN and CDR2 SYDVKM. In nucleotides, the CDR3 is TGTGCCAGCATCTATAGCGGGAGACAGGCCAATGAGCAGTTCTTC. Its protein is CASIYSGRQANEQFF.

The chain combines TRBV2 with TRBJ1-3; tentatively, D is TRBD1 (5 bases). V lost 6 bases to trimming and J lost 4 bases, with 13 bases between them. Germline lookup yields CDR1 SNHLY and CDR2 FYNNEI. The CDR3 sequence is 14 residues long. As DNA, the CDR3 is TGTGCCAGCAGGGAGCCAGGGTTGGGAAACACCATATATTTT. Its protein is CASREPGLGNTIYF.

This clone turned up a few times. The genes are TRBV6-1 and TRBJ2-7; 9 bases match TRBD1. CDR1 and CDR2 (germline): MNHNS, SASEGT. The CDR3 length is 13 residues. The J segment lost 4 bases and the V segment lost 9 bases, leaving 7 bases of the junction unmatched. This CDR3 reads CASSRDRAYEQYF. The CDR3 bases are TGTGCCAGTTCCCGGGACAGGGCTTACGAGCAGTACTTC.

This chain links TRBV11-2 with TRBJ2-7, with D hard to call. Trimming shortened V by 3 bases and J by 3 bases, and 12 bases separated the two germline ends. This CDR3 is built from 14 residues. Germline V gene data show CDR1 as SGHAT and CDR2 as FQNNGV. DNA for the CDR3: TGTGCCAGCAGCTTCCCGACTGATATCTACGAGCAGTACTTC. Translated, it gives CASSFPTDIYEQYF.

V is TRBV7-8 and J is TRBJ2-2; D is undetermined. From germline, CDR1 is SGHVS and CDR2 FQNEAQ. This CDR3 has 13 residues. The V end lost 7 bases, the J end lost 9 bases, and 15 bases lay between the germline ends. CDR3 DNA: TGTGCCAGCACCCTAGGAGCCCATAGGGAGCTGTTTTTT. Its protein product is CASTLGAHRELFF.

V usage is TRBV15 and J usage is TRBJ2-2; no reliable D call. This CDR3 is built from 13 residues. In germline, CDR1 is LNHNV, CDR2 YYDKDF (reference sequence). The V end was cut by 5 bases, the J end by 5 bases, with 9 bases between. CDR3: CATSLERTGELFF. Written as DNA, the CDR3 is TGTGCCACCAGCCTGGAGCGTACCGGGGAGCTGTTTTTT. The full variable domain, with the rest looked up from reference TRBV15 and TRBJ2-2, is DAMVIQNPRYQVTQFGKPVTLSCSQTLNHNVMYWYQQKSSQAPKLLFHYYDKDFNNEADTPDNFQSRRPNTSFCFLDIRSPGLGDTAMYLCATSLERTGELFFGEGSRLTVL.

The rearrangement uses TRBV2 and TRBJ2-1, with D possibly matching TRBD2 (6 bases). Germline V gene lookup returns CDR1 SNHLY and CDR2 FYNNEI. The CDR3 runs to 12 residues. V was cut by 4 bases and J by 14 bases, with 15 bases left in between. The CDR3 bases are TGTGCCAGCAGTGGTGGCGGTAGCGGCGAGTTCTTC. Amino acid sequence: CASSGGGSGEFF.

This sequence joins TRBV5-5 and TRBJ2-3; D remains unclear. The CDR3 loop spans 15 amino acids. The V gene lost 1 base and the J gene lost 2 bases, with 11 bases spanning the gap. The germline V gene encodes CDR1 SGHKS and CDR2 YYEKEE (reference sequence). As DNA, the CDR3 is TGTGCCAGCAGCTTGAACGACATCCCCACAGATACGCAGTATTTT. Its protein product is CASSLNDIPTDTQYF.

With respect to this clone: Germline is not matched at one junction end, which may reflect a read error. The chain employs TRBV7-7 and TRBJ1-4, with 8 positions matching TRBD1. CDR3 size: 17 residues. Per germline, CDR1 SSHAT and CDR2 FNYEAQ (reference sequence). The CDR3 DNA reads TGTGCTAGCAGCTTGGTCACGCGACAGGGGACTAATGAAAAACTGTTTTTT. Translating it yields CASSLVTRQGTNEKLFF.

V usage is TRBV5-6 and J usage is TRBJ2-5; no clear D gene. V lost 1 base to trimming and J lost 5 bases, with 9 bases between them. Germline lookup yields CDR1 SGHDT and CDR2 YYEEEE. The CDR3 is 13 amino acids. The CDR3 is CASSLRTGETQYF. CDR3 DNA sequence: TGTGCCAGCAGCTTGAGAACCGGGGAGACCCAGTACTTC. Based on the CDR3 plus reference TRBV5-6 and TRBJ2-5, the full variable domain is DAGVTQSPTHLIKTRGQQVTLRCSPKSGHDTVSWYQQALGQGPQFIFQYYEEEERQRGNFPDRFSGHQFPNYSSELNVNALLLGDSALYLCASSLRTGETQYFGPGTRLLVL.

This chain links TRBV18 with TRBJ2-3; D uncertain. CDR3 length: 18 residues. Germline V gives CDR1 KGHSH, CDR2 LQKENI. V was pared by 6 bases and J by 2 bases, with 24 bases between. In DNA, the CDR3 is TGTGCCAGCTCTTCGCTCGAGGACCAATCGGTTTTCACAGATACGCAGTATTTT. It specifies CASSSLEDQSVFTDTQYF.

V is TRBV10-1 and J is TRBJ2-3, with 8 bases aligning to TRBD1. The germline V gene encodes CDR1 WNHNN and CDR2 SYGVQD (reference sequence). CDR3 length equals 17 residues. V trimming: 5 bases; J trimming: 6 bases; junction bases outside the gene matches: 16. The CDR3 is CASSPTGAGPLSDTQYF. The CDR3, as DNA: TGCGCCAGCAGTCCGACAGGGGCGGGCCCCCTTTCTGATACGCAGTATTTT.

This rearrangement joins TRBV6-5 to TRBJ2-2; D gene ambiguous. V gave up 1 base and J gave up 8 bases, with 5 bases separating them. CDR3 size: 12 residues. CDR1 MNHEY and CDR2 SVGAGI come from the germline V gene. This CDR3 reads CASSYYGGELFF. The CDR3 nucleotides read TGTGCCAGCAGTTACTACGGGGGGGAGCTGTTTTTT.

V and J are TRBV6-6 and TRBJ2-6; D gene unclear. This CDR3 has 14 residues. CDR1 is MNHNY, CDR2 SVGAGI, per germline (reference sequence). Trimming removed 0 bases from V and 3 bases from J, with 3 bases in between. CDR3 loop: CASSYSDGANVLTF. CDR3 DNA: TGTGCCAGCAGTTACTCGGATGGGGCCAACGTCCTGACTTTC.